Below are 25 T cell receptor beta chains sequenced from a single sample in a study of T cell responses to AZD1222 COVID-19 vaccine. Profiling relied on immunoSEQ multiplex PCR, and the TCRdb table lists in-frame clones only, not all of them. The sample carries roughly 140,000 clones, under 95% recorded once. The sequencing here drew on peripheral blood, taken on day 0 of MenACWY control vaccination. All receptors derive from an adult in good health.

The chain is built from TRBV18 and TRBJ2-2; 8 nucleotides align to TRBD1. With 4 bases clipped from V and 6 bases from J, the junction kept 7 bases outside the gene matches. This CDR3 region has 15 residues. The V gene's germline CDR1 is KGHSH and CDR2 LQKENI. CDR3 sequence (DNA): TGTGCCAGCTCACGGACAGGGTATGCGGCCGGGGAGCTGTTTTTT. Translated, it gives CASSRTGYAAGELFF.

The chain recombines TRBV7-9 with TRBJ2-7, with D perhaps TRBD1 or TRBD2 (5 bases each). The CDR3 is 15 amino acids. V was clipped by 1 base and J by 1 base, with 11 bases between them. Germline CDR1 SEHNR, CDR2 FQNEAQ (reference sequence). In nucleotides, the CDR3 is TGTGCCAGCAGCTTAGTTCGGGGCCGGTCCTACGAGCAGTACTTC. It is translated as CASSLVRGRSYEQYF.

This chain joins TRBV5-8 and TRBJ1-1; TRBD1 agrees at 7 bases. This CDR3 comprises 15 residues. After removal of 2 bases from V and 0 bases from J, the junction contained 4 bases not matched to a gene. The germline V gene has CDR1 SGHTS and CDR2 YDEGEE. The DNA of the CDR3 is TGTGCCAGCAGCTTTACGGGACAGCTGAACACTGAAGCTTTCTTT. It specifies CASSFTGQLNTEAFF.

This chain joins TRBV9 and TRBJ2-5, with 10 bases identical to TRBD2. This CDR3 comprises 16 residues. Losses at the gene ends were 0 bases for V and 3 bases for J; bases not matched to a gene: 5. The germline CDR1 and CDR2 sequences are SGDLS and YYNGEE. The CDR3, as DNA: TGTGCCAGCAGCGTAGGTCTAGCGGGAGCGGAAGAGACCCAGTACTTC. As protein: CASSVGLAGAEETQYF. Filled out from reference TRBV9 and TRBJ2-5, the complete variable domain reads DSGVTQTPKHLITATGQRVTLRCSPRSGDLSVYWYQQSLDQGLQFLIQYYNGEERAKGNILERFSAQQFPDLHSELNLSSLELGDSALYFCASSVGLAGAEETQYFGPGTRLLVL.

The chain employs TRBV10-1 and TRBJ2-2; TRBD1 is a possible D gene (6 bases). The germline V and J ends were trimmed by 5 bases and 1 base, with 8 bases remaining between them. The CDR3 length is 14 residues. Per the germline V gene, CDR1 is WNHNN and CDR2 is SYGVQD (reference sequence). CDR3 coding DNA: TGCGCCAGCAGTCGGGGACAGAACACCGGGGAGCTGTTTTTT. Translation: CASSRGQNTGELFF.

The CDR3 DNA is TGTGCCATCAGTGAGCCGAGACTAGCGGGGGACACCGGGGAGCTGTTTTTT. Translated: CAISEPRLAGDTGELFF. This rearrangement joins TRBV10-3 to TRBJ2-2, with 12 positions matching TRBD2. Germline V gene data show CDR1 as ENHRY and CDR2 as SYGVKD. This CDR3 has 17 amino acids. Trimming cost V 2 bases and J 3 bases; bases outside gene matches: 4.

This rearrangement joins TRBV3-1 (or the pseudogene TRBV3-2) to TRBJ2-3, with TRBD2 identical over 10 bases. Germline CDR1 reads LGHDT; CDR2 reads YNNKEL (reference sequence). The length of the CDR3 is 15 residues. V dropped 5 bases and J dropped 5; count of bases not matched to a gene: 7. The chain's CDR3 is CASSFLAGAVDTQYF. CDR3 sequence (DNA): TGTGCCAGCAGCTTTCTAGCGGGAGCGGTAGATACGCAGTATTTT.

This chain joins TRBV5-8 and TRBJ1-5; a weak D match, TRBD1 (6 bases). Looked up from germline, CDR1 is SGHTS and CDR2 is YDEGEE. Trimming pared 4 bases from V and 2 bases from J, leaving 13 bases between. This CDR3 is built from 15 residues. The CDR3 region has the DNA TGTGCCAGCAGCCCCACAGGGCTCGGCAATCAGCCCCAGCATTTT. Encoded protein: CASSPTGLGNQPQHF.

This clone was seen once. The V call is TRBV18, the J call TRBJ2-2; D may be TRBD2 (6 bases). Germline CDR1 and CDR2: KGHSH and LQKENI. The CDR3 has 14 amino acids. With 3 bases removed from V and 6 bases from J, the gap between germline ends came to 11 bases. The CDR3 loop is CASSPGPGAGELFF. The CDR3 DNA reads TGTGCCAGCTCACCGGGACCGGGGGCCGGGGAGCTGTTTTTT.

The rearrangement links TRBV29-1 to TRBJ1-1; D may be TRBD1 (6 bases). The CDR3 totals 16 residues. V lost 1 base, J lost 4 bases, and 19 bases lay in between. Germline lookup yields CDR1 SQVTM and CDR2 ANQGSEA. CDR3 protein: CSVEGDRQRVGTEAFF. For the CDR3, the DNA is TGCAGCGTTGAAGGAGACAGGCAACGGGTGGGCACTGAAGCTTTCTTT.

The chain couples TRBV19 to TRBJ1-2; no firm D call. The germline gives CDR1 LNHDA, CDR2 SQIVND (reference sequence). The CDR3 has 13 residues. V was pared by 1 base and J by 4 bases, with 7 bases between. The DNA for the CDR3 is TGTGCCAGTAGTATAGCCCCGTTCTATGGCTACACCTTC. As protein: CASSIAPFYGYTF.

The V and J genes are TRBV5-6 and TRBJ2-1; the match to TRBD2 covers 7 bases. From germline, CDR1 is SGHDT and CDR2 YYEEEE. The CDR3 is 15 amino acids. V lost 6 bases, J lost 0 bases, and 6 bases stayed unmatched. The CDR3 region has the DNA TGTGCCAGCACCCTGGGGAGGGTCTCCTACAATGAGCAGTTCTTC. Amino acid sequence: CASTLGRVSYNEQFF.

The V and J genes are TRBV7-2 and TRBJ2-2, with TRBD2 identical over 9 bases. The CDR3 is 19 residues long. J lost 3 bases, V lost 6 bases, and 17 bases had no gene match. Per the germline V gene, CDR1 is SGHTA and CDR2 is FQGNSA. In nucleotides, the CDR3 is TGTGCCAGCAGACCTCCCGGCGCTCGGACTAGCGCCGACACCGGGGAGCTGTTTTTT. Its translation: CASRPPGARTSADTGELFF.

V gene TRBV11-1 combines with J gene TRBJ2-1; 10 positions agree with TRBD2. The V segment lost 5 bases and the J segment 7 bases; nucleotides outside the gene matches: 11. Germline values: CDR1 SGHAT, CDR2 FQDESV (reference sequence). The CDR3 is 16 amino acids. In nucleotides, the CDR3 is TGTGCCAGCAGCCTCCCCCGAGCGGGGGGGCCGAATGAGCAGTTCTTC. It translates to CASSLPRAGGPNEQFF.

The chain couples TRBV29-1 to TRBJ2-7; D gene ambiguous. The CDR3 is made up of 15 amino acids. With 4 bases removed from V and 2 bases from J, the gap between germline ends came to 18 bases. In germline, CDR1 is SQVTM, CDR2 ANQGSEA. As DNA, the CDR3 is TGCAGCGTTGTGTTGGGGTGGGAACCAACCTACGAGCAGTACTTC. This gives the protein CSVVLGWEPTYEQYF.

The J gene is TRBJ1-1, the V gene TRBV18, with 10 positions matching TRBD1. CDR1 is KGHSH, CDR2 LQKENI, per germline. The CDR3 consists of 13 residues. V lost 3 bases, J lost 6 bases, and 1 base stayed unmatched. CDR3 loop: CASSPTGGSEAFF. CDR3 in DNA: TGTGCCAGCTCACCGACAGGGGGCTCTGAAGCTTTCTTT. Variable domain in full (rest from reference TRBV18 and TRBJ1-1): NAGVMQNPRHLVRRRGQEARLRCSPMKGHSHVYWYRQLPEEGLKFMVYLQKENIIDESGMPKERFSAEFPKEGPSILRIQQVVRGDSAAYFCASSPTGGSEAFFGQGTRLTVV.

J is TRBJ1-6 and V is TRBV28; 7 nucleotides align to TRBD1. CDR1 is MDHEN, CDR2 SYDVKM, per germline. This CDR3 is 15 amino acids long. Trimming removed 2 bases from V and 5 bases from J; junction bases left unmatched: 3. CDR3 nucleotide sequence: TGTGCCAGCAGTTTAGTTCAGGGGGATAATTCACCCCTCCACTTT. Residues: CASSLVQGDNSPLHF.

This chain connects TRBV12-5 to TRBJ2-2, with 9 nucleotides matching TRBD1. V shed 1 base and J 5 bases; nucleotides not matched to a gene: 2. Germline V CDR1 and CDR2: LGHNT, FRNRAP. The CDR3 contains 15 residues. CDR3 coding DNA: TGTGCTAGTGGTTTGGGGGACAGGGAAACCGGGGAGCTGTTTTTT. Translated, it gives CASGLGDRETGELFF.

This clone was detected only a few times. The chain is built from TRBV5-6 and TRBJ1-6; D possibly corresponds to TRBD1 (5 bases). The V end lost 0 bases, the J end lost 4 bases, and 8 bases lay between the germline ends. The CDR3 length is 15 residues. Looked up from germline, CDR1 is SGHDT and CDR2 is YYEEEE. The CDR3 DNA is TGTGCCAGCAGCTTGGAGGGACCGTATAATTCACCCCTCCACTTT. Translated: CASSLEGPYNSPLHF.

V is TRBV15 and J is TRBJ2-1; either TRBD1 or TRBD2 may supply D (5 bases each). The germline V gene has CDR1 LNHNV and CDR2 YYDKDF (reference sequence). CDR3 length equals 15 residues. V was trimmed by 0 bases and J by 2 bases, leaving 8 bases between them. The CDR3 region is CATSRDQGPYNEQFF. The CDR3 nucleotides are TGTGCCACCAGCAGAGACCAGGGACCCTACAATGAGCAGTTCTTC.

The chain recombines TRBV30 with TRBJ1-1; D possibly corresponds to TRBD1 (5 bases). Germline-derived CDR1 and CDR2 are GTSNPN and SVGIG (reference sequence). V shed 0 bases and J shed 0 bases, with 11 bases lying between them. The CDR3 covers 15 residues. The DNA of the CDR3 is TGTGCCTGGAGTGTACACGGGACGGTGAACACTGAAGCTTTCTTT. Protein product: CAWSVHGTVNTEAFF.

The chain uses TRBV5-1 and TRBJ1-1; perhaps TRBD1 as D (6 bases). Per germline, CDR1 SGHRS and CDR2 YFSETQ. V lost 3 bases and J lost 4, with 16 bases in between. The CDR3 covers 15 residues. The CDR3 loop is CASSSRGRSFTEAFF. Here the CDR3 DNA reads TGCGCCAGCAGCTCCAGGGGTAGGAGTTTCACTGAAGCTTTCTTT. The variable domain in full, with the rest retrieved from reference TRBV5-1 and TRBJ1-1, is KAGVTQTPRYLIKTRGQQVTLSCSPISGHRSVSWYQQTPGQGLQFLFEYFSETQRNKGNFPGRFSGRQFSNSRSEMNVSTLELGDSALYLCASSSRGRSFTEAFFGQGTRLTVV.

The rearrangement joins TRBV5-1 to TRBJ1-2; 8 bases agree with TRBD1. The CDR3 spans 11 residues. Germline V gives CDR1 SGHRS, CDR2 YFSETQ. Trimming took 5 bases from V and 6 from J; bases not matched to a gene: 0. The CDR3 DNA reads as TGCGCCAGCAGGACAGGGGATGGCTACACCTTC. Residues: CASRTGDGYTF.

This clone has only one observation. The V gene is TRBV30, the J gene TRBJ2-7, with D tentatively TRBD2 (5 bases). V was shortened by 3 bases and J by 2 bases, with 11 bases between the two germline ends. CDR1 is GTSNPN and CDR2 is SVGIG in the germline V gene (reference sequence). The CDR3 runs to 13 residues. CDR3 residues: CAWRGSGTYEQYF. The CDR3 DNA follows: TGTGCCTGGAGAGGGAGCGGAACCTACGAGCAGTACTTC.

This sequence joins TRBV19 and TRBJ1-2, with D perhaps TRBD1 (5 bases). Trimming shortened V by 4 bases and J by 3 bases, and 12 bases separated the two germline ends. The germline V gene has CDR1 LNHDA and CDR2 SQIVND (reference sequence). This CDR3 is built from 14 residues. The CDR3 is CASSKAGRDYGYTF. CDR3 sequence (DNA): TGTGCCAGTAGTAAGGCAGGGAGAGACTATGGCTACACCTTC.